The present TCR beta chain was sequenced within a study of OX40 agonist ivuxolimab in advanced cancers. Study observations and caveats: Some nonresponders additionally presented with little normalized T-cell clonal expansion.

Samples were taken at baseline and on day 1 of cycles 4 and 7. Produced via immunoSEQ multiplex PCR; TCRdb's table is partial and in-frame only. The table records around 69,000 clones, about 85% of them present only once. CDR3 length equals 14 residues. Germline V gives CDR1 SGHRS, CDR2 YFSETQ. V was cut by 6 bases and J by 1 base, with 13 bases left in between. Turning to this clone: Its specificity is unknown.

The TCR originated in an adult with an advanced solid tumor such as melanoma, head and neck, liver or kidney cancer. The V gene is TRBV5-1, the J gene TRBJ1-1; TRBD1 might be the D (5 bases). The sample in question was CD4+ or CD8+ T cells sorted from blood, obtained in a trial of the OX40 agonist ivuxolimab. CDR3 sequence reads: CASKGTVTNTEAFF. CDR3 nucleotides: TGCGCCAGCAAAGGGACGGTGACGAACACTGAAGCTTTCTTT.